Below are 17 T cell receptor beta chains sequenced from a single sample in a study of blood T cells in healthy people across ages (dated by TCRdb to the mid-2010s). Libraries were prepared through 5' RACE. The sequencing machine was an Illumina HiSeq 2500. A second PCR of roughly 7 to 11 cycles was performed with a sample-barcoded 5' primer and a J-beta primer mix. Using fastp at Q25 and MiXCR, TCRdb reprocessed the public reads and kept productive beta chains. When rows share a CDR3 protein, they turn into one entry using the most common DNA and genes. This sample has around 670,000 distinct CDR3 sequences in its table, and about 30% of those were observed once. Of the sample, approximately 14% is held by the ten largest clones. The sequencing input was blood. Receptors originate from a woman of 80 years or more in good health.

This chain joins TRBV6-2 or TRBV6-3 and TRBJ1-5; possibly TRBD1 for D (5 bases). Germline-derived CDR1 and CDR2 are MNHEY and SVGEGT. The CDR3 is 15 amino acids. The V and J ends lost 2 bases and 9 bases respectively, with 17 bases between them. CDR3 nucleotides: TGTGCCAGCAGTTACGCGACAGCGCTTTCGAGGCCCCAGCATTTT. Translating it yields CASSYATALSRPQHF.

This rearrangement joins TRBV20-1 to TRBJ1-4; 9 bases match TRBD1. Per germline, CDR1 DFQATT and CDR2 SNEGSKA (reference sequence). The V and J ends lost 4 bases and 8 bases, in that order; junction bases with no gene match: 11. This CDR3 spans 15 amino acids. CDR3 in DNA: TGCAGTGCTACCATCCCCGGGACAGGGCGCGAAAAACTGTTTTTT. It is translated as CSATIPGTGREKLFF.

The chain couples TRBV7-9 to TRBJ1-2, with no clear D. The length of the CDR3 is 15 residues. The V gene's germline CDR1 is SEHNR and CDR2 FQNEAQ (reference sequence). V was trimmed by 3 bases and J by 8 bases, leaving 19 bases between them. DNA of the CDR3: TGTGCCAGCAGCTTGAAGGACTCCGGACCTGGGGGCTACACCTTC. Translated, it gives CASSLKDSGPGGYTF. Filled out from reference TRBV7-9 and TRBJ1-2, the complete variable domain reads DTGVSQNPRHKITKRGQNVTFRCDPISEHNRLYWYRQTLGQGPEFLTYFQNEAQLEKSRLLSDRFSAERPKGSFSTLEIQRTEQGDSAMYLCASSLKDSGPGGYTFGSGTRLTVV.

This clonotype was picked up many times. This chain uses TRBV9 with TRBJ2-3, with D perhaps matching TRBD1 (6 bases). Germline CDR1 SGDLS, CDR2 YYNGEE. V lost 4 bases and J 2 bases, leaving 11 bases between the germline ends. The CDR3 runs to 14 residues. CDR3 amino acids: CASSFRTVTDTQYF. Here the CDR3 DNA reads TGTGCCAGCAGCTTTAGGACAGTCACAGATACGCAGTATTTT.

This clonotype was recorded at least ten times. The rearrangement joins TRBV7-2 to TRBJ2-1, with a weak D call TRBD1 (7 bases). The germline V and J ends were trimmed by 0 bases and 9 bases, with 12 bases remaining between them. Germline CDR1 SGHTA, CDR2 FQGNSA. The CDR3 totals 14 residues. This CDR3 reads CASSLARQGGEQFF. DNA of the CDR3: TGTGCCAGCAGCTTAGCGCGGCAGGGGGGTGAGCAGTTCTTC.

This rearrangement joins TRBV9 to TRBJ2-2, with D perhaps matching TRBD1 or TRBD2 (6 bases each). The V gene's germline CDR1 is SGDLS and CDR2 YYNGEE. The CDR3 contains 15 residues. V was pared by 4 bases and J by 4 bases, with 14 bases between. The DNA of the CDR3 is TGTGCCAGCAGCCAGAGGGGGGCTTTCACCGGGGAGCTGTTTTTT. Its translation: CASSQRGAFTGELFF.

This clonotype was seen more than once but under ten times. The chain carries TRBV3-1 and TRBJ2-7; 7 nucleotides match TRBD1. V lost 5 bases to trimming and J lost 3 bases; unmatched junction nucleotides: 7. The CDR3 covers 14 residues. The germline V gene encodes CDR1 LGHDT and CDR2 YNNKEL (reference sequence). The CDR3 region is CASSTHRGGYEQYF. CDR3 coding DNA: TGTGCCAGCAGCACTCACAGGGGCGGCTACGAGCAGTACTTC.

At least ten counts were recorded for this clonotype. The rearrangement links TRBV6-1 to TRBJ1-2, with D possibly matching TRBD1 (5 bases). V was cut by 6 bases and J by 7 bases, with 15 bases left in between. CDR1 MNHNS and CDR2 SASEGT come from the germline V gene. This CDR3 contains 13 residues. The CDR3 sequence is CASRGRATGGYTF. The CDR3 region has the DNA TGTGCCAGCAGGGGCAGGGCGACTGGTGGCTACACCTTC.

The chain recombines TRBV5-5 with TRBJ1-2; no definite D call. Germline V gene lookup returns CDR1 SGHKS and CDR2 YYEKEE (reference sequence). The CDR3 is made up of 15 amino acids. The V and J ends lost 0 bases and 8 bases respectively, with 17 bases between them. The CDR3 sequence: CASSLVVKTTGGYTF. In DNA, the CDR3 is TGTGCCAGCAGCTTGGTGGTAAAGACGACCGGAGGCTACACCTTC.

This clonotype was recorded a few times. A single base separates this from a much larger clone, so it may be a read error. The gene calls are TRBV25-1 and TRBJ1-4; 9 positions match TRBD1. CDR1 and CDR2 from the germline V gene are MGHDK and SYGVNS. The CDR3 length is 18 residues. Trimming at V came to 6 bases and at J to 1 base, leaving 12 bases not matched to a gene. DNA of the CDR3: TGTGCCAGCAGGGAGAACAGGGGGCGCGGGGGAACTAATGAAAAACTGTTTTTT. Translated: CASRENRGRGGTNEKLFF.

This clonotype was observed a handful of times. This chain uses TRBV7-3 with TRBJ1-1; 7 bases line up with TRBD1. The CDR3 totals 15 residues. Trimming cost V 5 bases and J 1 base; bases outside gene matches: 7. Germline CDR1 and CDR2: SGHTA and FQGTGA. The CDR3 here is CASSGTGESNTEAFF. The CDR3 DNA is TGTGCCAGCAGCGGCACAGGGGAATCGAACACTGAAGCTTTCTTT.

This clonotype appeared many times. CDR3 sequence: CASSPQPPYNEQFF. The DNA for the CDR3 is TGTGCCAGCAGTCCCCAGCCTCCCTACAATGAGCAGTTCTTC. V usage is TRBV2 and J usage is TRBJ2-1, with D hard to call. The CDR3 consists of 14 residues. Germline-derived CDR1 and CDR2 are SNHLY and FYNNEI. The ends were cut back, 5 bases at V and 2 bases at J, with 10 bases in the middle.

Notes on this clonotype: Just one base apart from a much larger clone, this may be a read error. This rearrangement joins TRBV7-2 to TRBJ2-6; 16 bases map to TRBD2. The trim removed 5 bases at V and 10 bases at J, leaving 8 bases unmatched. CDR1 SGHTA and CDR2 FQGNSA come from the germline V gene. The CDR3 is made up of 17 amino acids. In DNA, the CDR3 is TGTGCCAGCAGCCCCGAGGGACTAGCGGGGGGGAGGAACGTCCTGACTTTC. This translates into CASSPEGLAGGRNVLTF. Based on the CDR3 plus reference TRBV7-2 and TRBJ2-6, the full variable domain is GAGVSQSPSNKVTEKGKDVELRCDPISGHTALYWYRQSLGQGLEFLIYFQGNSAPDKSGLPSDRFSAERTGGSVSTLTIQRTQQEDSAVYLCASSPEGLAGGRNVLTFGAGSRLTVL.

This clonotype was seen at least ten times. The chain recombines TRBV2 with TRBJ1-6; D is unclear. Germline assignment: CDR1 SNHLY and CDR2 FYNNEI. The CDR3 is made up of 14 amino acids. Trimming pared 3 bases from V and 8 bases from J, leaving 11 bases between. CDR3 DNA sequence: TGTGCCAGCAGTGACTTCGTACGGGATTCACCCCTCCACTTT. Protein product: CASSDFVRDSPLHF.

This clonotype was seen many times. The genes are TRBV30 and TRBJ2-7, with D possibly TRBD2 on 5 matching bases. The CDR3 length is 12 residues. Trimming took off 4 bases at V and 2 bases at J, with 9 bases between the two ends. Germline V CDR1 and CDR2: GTSNPN, SVGIG (reference sequence). The CDR3 nucleotides are TGTGCCTGGAAACGGGAAGCCTACGAGCAGTACTTC. The encoded protein is CAWKREAYEQYF.

The chain combines TRBV6-5 with TRBJ1-2; weak D call: TRBD1 (5 bases). Germline V CDR1 and CDR2: MNHEY, SVGAGI. The CDR3 covers 13 residues. The V and J ends lost 7 bases and 4 bases respectively, with 13 bases between them. CDR3 in amino acids: CASTTGTLYGYTF. DNA for the CDR3: TGTGCCAGCACTACGGGGACCCTCTATGGCTACACCTTC.

This clonotype was observed once. The chain has TRBV7-9 and TRBJ2-3, with D possibly TRBD2 on 5 matching bases. Germline-derived CDR1 and CDR2 are SEHNR and FQNEAQ (reference sequence). The length of the CDR3 is 14 residues. Trimming left V 6 bases short and J 2 bases short, with 12 bases between. The CDR3 region is CASSESGITDTQYF. The DNA for the CDR3 is TGTGCCAGCAGTGAAAGCGGTATCACAGATACGCAGTATTTT.